These 17 T cell receptor beta chains originate from one sample sequenced in a study of Ad26.COV2.S vaccination and SARS-CoV-2 variants. The table came from immunoSEQ multiplex PCR; TCRdb's copy has only in-frame clones and leaves some out. The sample has some 340,000 clones, about 86% seen once. Regarding treatment: roughly 19 received Ad26.COV2.S at low or high dose, single or two shots; several received placebo; per-sample allocation not given. Collection of samples fell on day 63 after the first vaccine or placebo injection. Material: peripheral blood, obtained in a trial of Ad26.COV2.S vaccine versus placebo. The receptor set was obtained from a person aged 18-60 years who received the Ad26.COV2.S COVID-19 vaccine or a placebo.

This sequence joins TRBV7-2 and TRBJ1-2, with 7 bases matching TRBD1. Germline V gene sequence: CDR1 SGHTA, CDR2 FQGNSA. The CDR3 loop spans 13 amino acids. With V trimmed by 5 bases and J by 8 bases, 8 bases remained unmatched. CDR3: CASSAYRGGGYTF. CDR3 sequence (DNA): TGTGCCAGCAGCGCCTACAGGGGCGGCGGCTACACCTTC.

V and J are TRBV18 and TRBJ2-7; 10 bases map to TRBD2. Germline V gene data show CDR1 as KGHSH and CDR2 as LQKENI. Trimming took 6 bases from V and 1 from J; bases not matched to a gene: 9. CDR3 length: 16 amino acids. The CDR3 region is CASSLNGLAASYEQYF. The CDR3 nucleotides are TGTGCCAGCTCCCTGAACGGACTAGCGGCTTCCTACGAGCAGTACTTC.

The table lists this clone with a few counts. This rearrangement joins TRBV2 to TRBJ1-3, with D possibly matching TRBD1 (6 bases). The CDR3 consists of 16 residues. Germline V CDR1 and CDR2: SNHLY, FYNNEI. Trimming took off 6 bases at V and 0 bases at J, with 15 bases between the two ends. CDR3 DNA sequence: TGTGCCAGCAGCCCAACAGGGACAAGCTCTGGAAACACCATATATTTT. Residues: CASSPTGTSSGNTIYF.

This chain uses TRBV7-2 with TRBJ2-3; the D gene is possibly TRBD1 (6 bases). In germline, CDR1 is SGHTA, CDR2 FQGNSA. Trimming left V 7 bases short and J 4 bases short, with 15 bases between. CDR3 size: 14 residues. CDR3 residues: CASILGQSADTQYF. The CDR3 bases are TGTGCCAGCATCCTTGGACAGTCGGCAGATACGCAGTATTTT.

The chain's CDR3 is CASSAVRGDQPQHF. CDR3 DNA: TGTGCCAGCAGTGCGGTCAGGGGCGATCAGCCCCAGCATTTT. This rearrangement joins TRBV2 to TRBJ1-5; tentative D call: TRBD1 (6 bases). The CDR3 is 14 residues long. Germline V gives CDR1 SNHLY, CDR2 FYNNEI. The V end lost 4 bases, the J end lost 5 bases, and 12 bases lay between the germline ends.

This clone has a single count. The chain joins TRBV29-1 to TRBJ2-5; D tentatively fits TRBD1 or TRBD2 (6 bases each). Germline loops: CDR1 SQVTM, CDR2 ANQGSEA. The CDR3 has 14 amino acids. Trimming took off 7 bases at V and 4 bases at J, with 19 bases between the two ends. This chain's CDR3 is CSAQGRRVLETQYF. CDR3 coding DNA: TGCAGCGCCCAGGGGCGGAGGGTGTTAGAGACCCAGTACTTC. The full variable domain, rest sourced from reference TRBV29-1 and TRBJ2-5, is SAVISQKPSRDICQRGTSLTIQCQVDSQVTMMFWYRQQPGQSLTLIATANQGSEATYESGFVIDKFPISRPNLTFSTLTVSNMSPEDSSIYLCSAQGRRVLETQYFGPGTRLLVL.

This chain uses TRBV5-1 with TRBJ2-3, with TRBD2 as a possible D gene (5 bases). The CDR3 runs to 14 residues. V lost 4 bases, J lost 2 bases, and 11 bases lay in between. The V gene's germline CDR1 is SGHRS and CDR2 YFSETQ. DNA for the CDR3: TGCGCCAGCAGCGGCCCGACTAACACAGATACGCAGTATTTT. It codes for CASSGPTNTDTQYF.

This chain joins TRBV18 and TRBJ1-1; maybe TRBD1 (6 bases). CDR3 length equals 14 residues. CDR1 is KGHSH, CDR2 LQKENI, per germline. The germline V and J ends were trimmed by 3 bases and 1 base, with 9 bases remaining between them. CDR3 DNA sequence: TGTGCCAGCTCACCTTTACAGGGGAACACTGAAGCTTTCTTT. Translated: CASSPLQGNTEAFF. Supplemented by reference TRBV18 and TRBJ1-1, the full variable domain reads NAGVMQNPRHLVRRRGQEARLRCSPMKGHSHVYWYRQLPEEGLKFMVYLQKENIIDESGMPKERFSAEFPKEGPSILRIQQVVRGDSAAYFCASSPLQGNTEAFFGQGTRLTVV.

This clone was observed a few times. The chain employs TRBV7-9 and TRBJ1-1, with D tentatively TRBD1 (5 bases). Trimming took off 3 bases at V and 0 bases at J, with 14 bases between the two ends. The germline gives CDR1 SEHNR, CDR2 FQNEAQ (reference sequence). CDR3 length: 16 amino acids. CDR3 sequence (DNA): TGTGCCAGCAGCTTGTCAAAGGGGACCATGAACACTGAAGCTTTCTTT. Amino acids: CASSLSKGTMNTEAFF.

This clone has just one count. The chain uses TRBV7-9 and TRBJ2-3, with TRBD2 identical over 15 bases. Germline CDR1 SEHNR, CDR2 FQNEAQ (reference sequence). CDR3 length: 19 residues. V trimming: 5 bases; J trimming: 2 bases; junction bases outside the gene matches: 11. The CDR3 nucleotides read TGTGCCAGCAGCCGGCACGGGACTAGCGGGGGGTTAGCCACAGATACGCAGTATTTT. Translated: CASSRHGTSGGLATDTQYF.

The V call is TRBV2, the J call TRBJ1-4; weak D call: TRBD1 (5 bases). The CDR3 spans 14 residues. Germline loops: CDR1 SNHLY, CDR2 FYNNEI. The V end was cut by 8 bases, the J end by 5 bases, with 15 bases between. CDR3 in amino acids: CASLAGTANEKLFF. In DNA form, the CDR3 reads TGTGCCAGCCTAGCCGGGACTGCCAATGAAAAACTGTTTTTT.

The CDR3 DNA follows: TGTGCCAGCAGCCTAGTGCGAACGAACACTGAAGCTTTCTTT. Its translation is CASSLVRTNTEAFF. The chain carries TRBV7-2 and TRBJ1-1; no clear D. The ends were cut back, 5 bases at V and 1 base at J, with 11 bases in the middle. This CDR3 is built from 14 residues. The germline V gene encodes CDR1 SGHTA and CDR2 FQGNSA.

This chain links TRBV19 with TRBJ1-1; 8 positions match TRBD1. The CDR3 totals 15 residues. The junction had 6 bases not matched to a gene; V was cut back by 6 bases and J by 0 bases. The germline V gene encodes CDR1 LNHDA and CDR2 SQIVND (reference sequence). The CDR3 here is CASSLRTGLNTEAFF. CDR3 nucleotides: TGTGCCAGTAGCCTAAGGACAGGGCTGAACACTGAAGCTTTCTTT.

The rearrangement links TRBV7-8 to TRBJ1-5, with 8 positions matching TRBD1. The germline CDR1 and CDR2 sequences are SGHVS and FQNEAQ. The CDR3 covers 19 residues. The V gene end was trimmed by 5 bases and the J gene end by 2 bases; junction bases not matched to a gene: 17. In DNA, the CDR3 is TGTGCCAGCAGCCCGACCAGCACCCTTGGGACAGGCGGCAATCAGCCCCAGCATTTT. This translates into CASSPTSTLGTGGNQPQHF.

This chain joins TRBV5-1 and TRBJ2-6; D is tentatively TRBD1 or TRBD2 (6 bases each). The V end was cut by 4 bases, the J end by 16 bases, with 15 bases between. Germline-derived CDR1 and CDR2 are SGHRS and YFSETQ. This CDR3 has 12 amino acids. CDR3 in amino acids: CASSPGEGQLTF. The CDR3 DNA is TGCGCCAGCAGCCCGGGAGAAGGACAGCTGACTTTC.

The chain joins TRBV5-1 to TRBJ1-1, with D uncertain. Trimming removed 0 bases at V and 8 bases at J, with 14 bases between. There are 14 residues in the CDR3. The germline V gene has CDR1 SGHRS and CDR2 YFSETQ. CDR3 region: CASSLGYTANEAFF. CDR3 nucleotides: TGCGCCAGCAGCTTGGGGTACACAGCCAACGAAGCTTTCTTT. The variable domain in full, with the rest retrieved from reference TRBV5-1 and TRBJ1-1, is KAGVTQTPRYLIKTRGQQVTLSCSPISGHRSVSWYQQTPGQGLQFLFEYFSETQRNKGNFPGRFSGRQFSNSRSEMNVSTLELGDSALYLCASSLGYTANEAFFGQGTRLTVV.

The chain's CDR3 is CATSTVNRLRGTGADGYTF. DNA of the CDR3: TGTGCCACCAGCACGGTCAACCGACTCCGAGGGACAGGGGCGGACGGCTACACCTTC. V usage is TRBV15 and J usage is TRBJ1-2; 10 positions match TRBD1. Looked up from germline, CDR1 is LNHNV and CDR2 is YYDKDF (reference sequence). Losses at the gene ends were 4 bases for V and 8 bases for J; bases not matched to a gene: 22. The CDR3 has 19 residues. The full variable domain, its missing parts supplied by reference TRBV15 and TRBJ1-2, is DAMVIQNPRYQVTQFGKPVTLSCSQTLNHNVMYWYQQKSSQAPKLLFHYYDKDFNNEADTPDNFQSRRPNTSFCFLDIRSPGLGDTAMYLCATSTVNRLRGTGADGYTFGSGTRLTVV.